This T cell receptor beta chain was found in a study of blood T cell repertoires in COVID-19. Study in general: The analysed material was cDNA or gDNA that came from T cells, B-cell-depleted T cells, or PBMCs.

Looked up from germline, CDR1 is MNHEY and CDR2 is SVGAGI. V dropped 5 bases and J dropped 2; count of bases not matched to a gene: 5. The CDR3 extends over 14 amino acids. Clones were sequenced by immunoSEQ multiplex PCR, and TCRdb holds only the in-frame ones, with some missing. The table includes about 52,000 clones, approximately 83% detected once. Followed over time, Seattle patients had been enrolled while infection was active. The sample taken for sequencing was peripheral blood. This sequence joins TRBV6-5 and TRBJ2-7; 8 nucleotides match TRBD2. The source is a man older than 75 with COVID-19, enrolled during active disease. CDR3 region: CASSRGGLTYEQYF. In nucleotides, the CDR3 is TGTGCCAGCAGTCGGGGGGGCCTCACCTACGAGCAGTACTTC.